This TCR beta chain comes out of a study of T cells expressing NK-cell markers (dated by TCRdb to 2020 to 2022). In the study overall: Under ten donors provided sorted CD3+CD56+NKG2C+, CD3+CD56+NKG2C- and CD3+CD56-NKG2C+ T-cell subsets, whose TCR beta-chain repertoires were profiled. Among the eight sequenced donors, seven were HCMV-seropositive and one was HCMV-seronegative. The eight sequenced donors were randomly selected healthy volunteers, three men and five women. The libraries were sequenced on Illumina HiSeq 2000/2500, MiSeq or NextSeq, producing 2 x 150 bp reads. Study-wide findings and limitations: It remained unclear whether the expanded NKG2C-expressing T cell clones were specific for HCMV antigens. Those dominant clonotypes were again the most abundant among CD3+CD56-NKG2C+ cells in several donors, at about 25-60.1%. In a handful of donors, the dominant CD3+CD56+NKG2C+ clonotypes ranked among the top 10 CD8+ clonotypes, making up roughly 1.0-7.0% of CD8+ T cells.

The sequencer was an Illumina HiSeq 2000. TCR beta cDNA libraries were made by 5'RACE template switching that added a universal primer site and unique molecular identifiers. cDNA synthesis was primed from the TCR beta constant segment, followed by two successive PCR amplification steps. As for the original processing: MIGEC handled demultiplexing of the reads and grouping by UMI, while MiTCR was used to assemble and quantify clonotypes. To remove erroneous sequences, TCR cDNA sequences were retained only when supported by two or more reads. The tcR package was used for downstream repertoire analysis, and clonotypes were matched across fractions by CDR3 nucleotide sequence plus V segment. VDJmatch was used to annotate antigen specificity against VDJdb, with one amino acid substitution in CDR3 allowed. TCRdb reanalyzed the reads, keeping one entry per CDR3 protein sequence and omitting DNA. None of the V and J calls come from the authors' own analysis; TCRdb made them. The sample table holds over 200,000 distinct CDR3 sequences. The ten largest clones add up to approximately 0.39% of the sample.

As to this clonotype: Its antigen remains unidentified.

HCMV-specific IgG was detected in serum with a commercial ELISA kit to determine HCMV serostatus. Peripheral blood mononuclear cells were isolated from blood by Ficoll density gradient centrifugation. CDR1 is given as SGHKS and CDR2 as YYEKEE, both from the germline V gene (reference sequence). The CDR3 covers 18 residues, taking in both the cysteine and the phenylalanine. No DNA was logged. The source is a man aged 18 to 29 in good health. Donor details come from another sample of the same person, matched by shared clones. The V and J genes are TRBV5-5 and TRBJ2-3; no DNA is available, so the TRBD2 call from TCRdb remains unchecked. Sequencing used blood T cells: a sorted CD56 or NKG2C T cell subset, CD4+ or CD8+ T cells, or bulk PBMC T cells (not recorded which). The CDR3 is CASSLQFSAGASTDTQYF.